This T cell receptor beta chain was captured in a study of blood T cell repertoires in COVID-19 (TCRdb year 2020). Turning to the overall study: Samples covering the acute and convalescent phases of COVID-19 were provided by collaborators in the United States, Italy and Spain. The samples were drawn from the first 160 participants of the ongoing ImmuneRACE study and from under 1,500 subjects provided by 6 global collaborators. The material from the prospective study consisted of cDNA or gDNA derived from T cells, B-cell-depleted T cells, or PBMCs. Where available, HLA class I and class II types were obtained from metadata supplied by the sample provider rather than from assay-based typing. Sample metadata almost always included a de-identified subject ID, COVID-19 status, age in years and sex. The repertoires were released in a freely available public database intended as a resource for research on the immune response to SARS-CoV-2. Subjects who had been exposed to COVID-19, were actively infected with it, or had recovered from it provided the deeply sampled blood TCRbeta repertoires that made up the dataset. Broader findings and caveats from the paper: How much clinical and demographic metadata was included differed by source and by participant, and the metadata was provided uncurated.

Regarding this clone: Its target antigen remains unknown. Base qualities are not recorded, but no much larger clone differs from it by a single base.

Samples from volunteer blood donors who had recovered from COVID-19 were contributed by a second Seattle source. Each collaborating institution followed its own protocols to collect whole blood in K2EDTA tubes. Collaborator samples were shipped for TCRbeta analysis as frozen whole blood, isolated PBMCs, or DNA extracted from either sample type. TCRbeta CDR3 regions were amplified from genomic DNA by means of the immunoSEQ Assay, a bias-controlled multiplex PCR. On the authors' methods: The number of nucleated cells in each sample was estimated from the amplification of reference gene primers within the assay. To quantify the absolute abundance of each unique TCRbeta CDR3 rearrangement, sequence reads were collapsed and filtered. Productive Simpson clonality was computed per sample as the square root of Simpson's diversity index over productive rearrangements. In its TCRdb copy, this immuneACCESS table keeps in-frame sequences only and misses some clones. Where compared with another copy, unresolved V genes explain less than half of these, and the others have no known cause. The DNA was the basis for D and trimming; V, J and clone size are from that table. This sample has about 240,000 clones in its table, and 87% of those were observed once. The ten most abundant clones make up approximately 7.5% of the sample.

Sequencing was done on a sample of peripheral blood. The TCR was taken from a man aged 55 to 70 who had recovered from COVID-19.

CDR3 sequence: CASSFSPFRERYGYTF. DNA sequence: TGTGCCAGCAGCTTCTCCCCCTTTAGGGAGCGCTATGGCTACACCTTC. The sequence links TRBV5-6 to TRBJ1-2; a confident D gene designation cannot be given. V is pared back by 2 bases and J by 4 bases, with 18 bases lying between the germline termini. Including cysteine and phenylalanine, the CDR3 has 16 amino acids. The retained sequence is limited to the CDR3, 48 bases, with the frame set at the first base. The germline V gene sets CDR1 to SGHDT and CDR2 to YYEEEE.